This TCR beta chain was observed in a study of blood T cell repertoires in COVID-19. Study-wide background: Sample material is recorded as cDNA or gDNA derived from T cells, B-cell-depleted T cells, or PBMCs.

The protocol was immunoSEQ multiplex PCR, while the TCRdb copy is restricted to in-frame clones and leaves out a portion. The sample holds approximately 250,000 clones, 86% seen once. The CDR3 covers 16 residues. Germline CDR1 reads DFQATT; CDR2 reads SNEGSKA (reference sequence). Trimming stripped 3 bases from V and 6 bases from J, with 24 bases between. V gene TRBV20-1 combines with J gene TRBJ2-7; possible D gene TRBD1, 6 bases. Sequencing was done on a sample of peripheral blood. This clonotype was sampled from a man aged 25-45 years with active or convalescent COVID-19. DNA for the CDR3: TGCAGTGCTAGTCCCACCTACAGGGTAGCTGGTTCCGAGCAGTACTTC. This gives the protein CSASPTYRVAGSEQYF.